This TCR beta chain comes out of a study of vaccination and CD4 T cells after COVID-19. Study-level background: Convalescents were six males and four females, two of them Hispanic.

Comment on this clonotype: Antigen specificity is unknown.

The V and J ends lost 5 bases and 0 bases respectively, with 23 bases between them. The CDR3 consists of 18 residues. Germline V gives CDR1 MNHNS, CDR2 SASEGT. Specified treatment: roughly 10-day PBMC culture with coronavirus spike peptide pools or control peptides (ViraFEST assay). Sequence data for DNA of cultured CD4+ T cells were generated by the Oncomine TCR Beta short-read assay. TCRdb independently ran MiXCR on the PCR reads; one entry per CDR3 protein. The repertoire consists of 10,000 to 15,000 distinct CDR3 sequences, with 47% occurring once and the leading ten covering about 24%. Sequences were obtained from CD4+ T cells from blood, cultured in vitro. V and J are TRBV6-1 and TRBJ2-7; D may be TRBD1 or TRBD2 (5 bases each). The TCR originated in a human donor who had recovered from COVID-19. Written as DNA, the CDR3 is TGTGCCAGCAGTCGTATCGGGCATCGTGGGGGATTCTCCTACGAGCAGTACTTC. Translation gives CASSRIGHRGGFSYEQYF.